This passage covers 14 T cell receptor beta chains from one sample sequenced in a study of somatic mutations in cytotoxic T cells in rheumatoid arthritis. Measured with immunoSEQ multiplex PCR; TCRdb has only the in-frame clones, and not every one. The sample lists about 12,000 clones, around 83% seen once, with around 14% in the top ten. The sample consisted of CD8+ T cells sorted from blood. The receptors derive from an older woman in good health.

This clone showed up just once. The V and J genes are TRBV25-1 and TRBJ1-2, with 9 bases fitting TRBD1. Germline loops: CDR1 MGHDK, CDR2 SYGVNS. The ends lost 5 bases at V and 8 bases at J; junction bases unmatched: 9. The CDR3 is 14 residues long. The CDR3 region has the DNA TGTGCCAGCAGTTCGGGACAGGGCAGGCGCGGCTACACCTTC. This gives the protein CASSSGQGRRGYTF.

The rearrangement uses TRBV4-1 and TRBJ1-1; D ambiguous. This CDR3 region has 14 residues. Germline V gene sequence: CDR1 MGHRA, CDR2 YSYEKL. Trimming removed 8 bases at V and 3 bases at J, with 16 bases between. The CDR3 DNA is TGCGCCAGCCTACCCGAGGGTGGTTACACTGAAGCTTTCTTT. Translated: CASLPEGGYTEAFF.

This CDR3 is CASSTTGVHSGNTIYF. The DNA of the CDR3 is TGTGCCAGTAGCACGACAGGGGTACACTCTGGAAACACCATATATTTT. The chain recombines TRBV19 with TRBJ1-3; 8 bases are shared with TRBD1. Germline loops: CDR1 LNHDA, CDR2 SQIVND (reference sequence). With V trimmed by 6 bases and J by 0 bases, 7 bases remained unmatched. This CDR3 is built from 16 residues.

The chain has TRBV29-1 and TRBJ2-7; 7 bases match TRBD2. The CDR3 runs to 15 residues. CDR1 and CDR2 from the germline V gene are SQVTM and ANQGSEA. With 0 bases clipped from V and 6 bases from J, the junction kept 11 bases outside the gene matches. The CDR3 loop is CSVEDTAGRPREQYF. The CDR3 bases are TGCAGCGTTGAAGATACAGCGGGACGGCCCCGCGAGCAGTACTTC.

Note on this clone: Other DNA sequences in the same sample also yield this CDR3. The CDR3 sequence: CASSVEGGPGETQYF. In DNA form, the CDR3 reads TGTGCCAGCAGCGTAGAGGGGGGGCCTGGAGAGACCCAGTACTTC. This chain joins TRBV9 and TRBJ2-5, with a possible D match to TRBD2 (7 bases). The CDR3 sequence is 15 residues long. Per the germline V gene, CDR1 is SGDLS and CDR2 is YYNGEE. Trimming cost V 0 bases and J 4 bases, with 13 bases left between them.

This clone was seen just once. This sequence joins TRBV6-5 and TRBJ1-5; no clear D. In germline, CDR1 is MNHEY, CDR2 SVGAGI. The CDR3 spans 14 residues. V gave up 6 bases and J gave up 4 bases, with 13 bases separating them. CDR3 DNA sequence: TGTGCCAGCAGCTCCGCGTTGTCGAATCAGCCCCAGCATTTT. Translated, it gives CASSSALSNQPQHF.

V gene TRBV4-1 combines with J gene TRBJ2-7, with 10 bases identical to TRBD1. The V gene's germline CDR1 is MGHRA and CDR2 YSYEKL. Trimming removed 3 bases from V and 3 bases from J; junction bases left unmatched: 5. The CDR3 runs to 15 residues. CDR3 DNA sequence: TGCGCCAGCAGCCACCTCCGGGACAGGGGCTACGAGCAGTACTTC. Translation: CASSHLRDRGYEQYF.

The V gene is TRBV5-1, the J gene TRBJ1-3, with D possibly being TRBD1 (6 bases). The V gene's germline CDR1 is SGHRS and CDR2 YFSETQ. The CDR3 length is 18 residues. Trimming took 0 bases from V and 0 from J, leaving 16 bases between them. The CDR3 bases are TGCGCCAGCAGCTTGGACCATCAGGGGCCACTCTCTGGAAACACCATATATTTT. As protein: CASSLDHQGPLSGNTIYF.

The V gene is TRBV7-9, the J gene TRBJ2-3; no firm D call. Germline values: CDR1 SEHNR, CDR2 FQNEAQ (reference sequence). Deletions cut 5 bases from V and 7 bases from J, with 13 bases between. This CDR3 contains 13 residues. CDR3 in amino acids: CASSVTSTNTQYF. The CDR3 DNA reads TGTGCCAGCAGCGTGACATCTACGAATACGCAGTATTTT.

The table lists this clone with a count of one. The V gene is TRBV6-1, the J gene TRBJ1-1; no reliable D call. CDR3 length equals 13 residues. The germline V gene encodes CDR1 MNHNS and CDR2 SASEGT. The ends were cut back, 7 bases at V and 0 bases at J, with 9 bases in the middle. The CDR3 here is CASTRLLNTEAFF. The CDR3 DNA reads TGTGCCAGCACCAGACTTCTGAACACTGAAGCTTTCTTT.

The genes are TRBV7-2 and TRBJ2-3, with TRBD2 matching over 7 bases. The germline CDR1 and CDR2 sequences are SGHTA and FQGNSA. This CDR3 is built from 16 residues. The V gene end was trimmed by 5 bases and the J gene end by 1 base; junction bases not matched to a gene: 9. As DNA, the CDR3 is TGTGCCAGCAGCCTAGTGGGAGGGATGGGCACAGATACGCAGTATTTT. Translation gives CASSLVGGMGTDTQYF. Using reference TRBV7-2 and TRBJ2-3 for the parts outside the CDR3, the full variable domain is GAGVSQSPSNKVTEKGKDVELRCDPISGHTALYWYRQSLGQGLEFLIYFQGNSAPDKSGLPSDRFSAERTGGSVSTLTIQRTQQEDSAVYLCASSLVGGMGTDTQYFGPGTRLTVL.

The gene calls are TRBV25-1 and TRBJ2-5; TRBD2 aligns across 9 bases. Per germline, CDR1 MGHDK and CDR2 SYGVNS. The ends lost 3 bases at V and 1 base at J; junction bases unmatched: 3. There are 15 residues in the CDR3. As DNA, the CDR3 is TGTGCCAGCAGTGAGGGCGGGGGGGCCCAAGAGACCCAGTACTTC. The encoded protein is CASSEGGGAQETQYF. The whole variable domain, filled in from reference TRBV25-1 and TRBJ2-5, reads EADIYQTPRYLVIGTGKKITLECSQTMGHDKMYWYQQDPGMELHLIHYSYGVNSTEKGDLSSESTVSRIRTEHFPLTLESARPSHTSQYLCASSEGGGAQETQYFGPGTRLLVL.

This sequence joins TRBV19 and TRBJ2-7, with TRBD1 matching over 8 bases. The germline gives CDR1 LNHDA, CDR2 SQIVND (reference sequence). J was trimmed by 3 bases and V by 6 bases; bases with no gene match: 1. CDR3 length: 12 residues. CDR3 in DNA: TGTGCCAGTAGCGACAGGGGCTACGAGCAGTACTTC. Encoded protein: CASSDRGYEQYF.

The DNA of the CDR3 is TGTGCCAGCAGTCTAACCTGGGGACAGGCAACCTACGAGCAGTACTTC. Residues: CASSLTWGQATYEQYF. The chain combines TRBV27 with TRBJ2-7; 8 bases align to TRBD1. The length of the CDR3 is 16 residues. CDR1 is MNHEY and CDR2 is SMNVEV in the germline V gene (reference sequence). Losses at the gene ends were 5 bases for V and 2 bases for J; bases not matched to a gene: 11.